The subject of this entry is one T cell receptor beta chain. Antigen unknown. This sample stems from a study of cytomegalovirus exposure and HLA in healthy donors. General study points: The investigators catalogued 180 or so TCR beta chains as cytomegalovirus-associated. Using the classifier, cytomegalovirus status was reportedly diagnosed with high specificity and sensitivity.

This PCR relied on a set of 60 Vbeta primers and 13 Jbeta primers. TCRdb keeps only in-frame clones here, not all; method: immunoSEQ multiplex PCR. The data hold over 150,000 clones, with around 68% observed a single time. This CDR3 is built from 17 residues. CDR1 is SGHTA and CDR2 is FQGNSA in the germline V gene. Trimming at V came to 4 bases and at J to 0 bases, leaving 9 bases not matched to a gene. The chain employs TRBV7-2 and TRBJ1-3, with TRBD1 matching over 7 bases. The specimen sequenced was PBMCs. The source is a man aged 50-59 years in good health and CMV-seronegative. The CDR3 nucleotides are TGTGCCAGCAGCTCAGTTCCAGGGGGACTCTCTGGAAACACCATATATTTT. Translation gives CASSSVPGGLSGNTIYF.